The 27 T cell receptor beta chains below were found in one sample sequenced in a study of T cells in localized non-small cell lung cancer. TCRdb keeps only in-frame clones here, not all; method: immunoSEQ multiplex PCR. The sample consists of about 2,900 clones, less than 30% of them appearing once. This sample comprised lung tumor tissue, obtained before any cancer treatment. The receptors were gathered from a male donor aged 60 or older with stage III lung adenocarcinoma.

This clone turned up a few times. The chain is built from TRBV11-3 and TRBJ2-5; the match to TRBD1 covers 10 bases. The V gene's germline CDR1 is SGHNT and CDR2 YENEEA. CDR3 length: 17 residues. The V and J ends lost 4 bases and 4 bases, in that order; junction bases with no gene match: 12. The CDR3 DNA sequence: TGTGCCAGCAGCTATGGACAGGGGGAATTGGGTCGAGAGACCCAGTACTTC. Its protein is CASSYGQGELGRETQYF.

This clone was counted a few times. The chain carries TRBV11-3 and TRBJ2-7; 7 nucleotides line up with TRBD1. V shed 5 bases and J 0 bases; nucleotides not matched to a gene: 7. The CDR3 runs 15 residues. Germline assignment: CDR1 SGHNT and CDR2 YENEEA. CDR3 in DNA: TGTGCCAGCAGCACCGGGACAGTGTCCTCCTACGAGCAGTACTTC. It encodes CASSTGTVSSYEQYF.

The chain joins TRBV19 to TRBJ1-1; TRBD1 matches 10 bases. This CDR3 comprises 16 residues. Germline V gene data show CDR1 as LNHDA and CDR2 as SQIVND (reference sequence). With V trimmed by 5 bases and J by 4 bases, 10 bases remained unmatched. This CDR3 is CASSEDRGGRTTEAFF. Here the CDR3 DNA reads TGTGCCAGTAGTGAGGACAGGGGGGGAAGAACCACTGAAGCTTTCTTT. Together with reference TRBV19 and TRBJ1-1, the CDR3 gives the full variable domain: DGGITQSPKYLFRKEGQNVTLSCEQNLNHDAMYWYRQDPGQGLRLIYYSQIVNDFQKGDIAEGYSVSREKKESFPLTVTSAQKNPTAFYLCASSEDRGGRTTEAFFGQGTRLTVV.

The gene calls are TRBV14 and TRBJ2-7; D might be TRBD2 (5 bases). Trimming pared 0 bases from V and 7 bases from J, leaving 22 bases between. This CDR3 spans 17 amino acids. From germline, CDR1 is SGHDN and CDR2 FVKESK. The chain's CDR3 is CASSQEHIPDFRTEQYF. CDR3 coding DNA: TGTGCCAGCAGCCAAGAGCACATCCCGGACTTTAGGACGGAGCAGTACTTC.

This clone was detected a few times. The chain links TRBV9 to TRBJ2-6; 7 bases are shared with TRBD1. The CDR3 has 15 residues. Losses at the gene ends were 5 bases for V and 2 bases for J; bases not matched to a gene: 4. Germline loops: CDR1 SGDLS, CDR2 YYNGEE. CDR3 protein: CASSPGGTGANVLTF. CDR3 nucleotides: TGTGCCAGCAGTCCAGGGGGTACTGGGGCCAACGTCCTGACTTTC.

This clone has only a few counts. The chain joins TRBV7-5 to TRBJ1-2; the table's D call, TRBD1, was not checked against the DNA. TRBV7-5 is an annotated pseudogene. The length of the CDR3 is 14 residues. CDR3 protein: CASSAPGQPYGYTF. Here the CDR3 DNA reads TGTGCCAGCAGCGCTCCGGGACAGCCTTATGGCTACACCTTC.

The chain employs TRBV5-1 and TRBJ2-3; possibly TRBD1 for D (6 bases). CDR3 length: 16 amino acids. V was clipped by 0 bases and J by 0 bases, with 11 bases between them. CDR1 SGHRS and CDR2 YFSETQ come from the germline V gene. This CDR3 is CASSLVLGGSTDTQYF. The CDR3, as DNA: TGCGCCAGCAGCTTGGTATTAGGGGGAAGCACAGATACGCAGTATTTT. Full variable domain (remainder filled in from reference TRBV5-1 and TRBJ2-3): KAGVTQTPRYLIKTRGQQVTLSCSPISGHRSVSWYQQTPGQGLQFLFEYFSETQRNKGNFPGRFSGRQFSNSRSEMNVSTLELGDSALYLCASSLVLGGSTDTQYFGPGTRLTVL.

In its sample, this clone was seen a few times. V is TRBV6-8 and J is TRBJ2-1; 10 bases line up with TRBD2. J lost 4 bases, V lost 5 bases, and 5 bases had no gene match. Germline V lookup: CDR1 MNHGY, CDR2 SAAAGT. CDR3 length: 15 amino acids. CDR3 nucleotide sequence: TGTGCCAGCAGTGATACTAGCGGGGAGTACAATGAGCAGTTCTTC. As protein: CASSDTSGEYNEQFF.

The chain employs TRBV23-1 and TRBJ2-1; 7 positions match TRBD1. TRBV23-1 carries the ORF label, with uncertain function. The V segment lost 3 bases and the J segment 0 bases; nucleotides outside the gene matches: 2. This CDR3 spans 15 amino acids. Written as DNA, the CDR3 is TGCGCCAGCAGTCATCCAGGGGGCTCCTACAATGAGCAGTTCTTC. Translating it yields CASSHPGGSYNEQFF.

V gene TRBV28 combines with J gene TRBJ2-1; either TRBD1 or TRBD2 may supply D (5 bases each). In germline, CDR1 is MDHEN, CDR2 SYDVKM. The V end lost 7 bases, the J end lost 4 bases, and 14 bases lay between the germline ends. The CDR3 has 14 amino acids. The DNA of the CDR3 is TGTGCCAGCAACTCCGGGACGAATTACAATGAGCAGTTCTTC. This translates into CASNSGTNYNEQFF.

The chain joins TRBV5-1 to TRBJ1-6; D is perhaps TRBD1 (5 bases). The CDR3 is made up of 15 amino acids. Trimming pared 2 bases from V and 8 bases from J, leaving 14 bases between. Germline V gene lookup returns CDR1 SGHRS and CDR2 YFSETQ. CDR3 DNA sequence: TGCGCCAGCAGCTTCGTCAGCCAAGGGGATTCACCCCTCCACTTT. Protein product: CASSFVSQGDSPLHF.

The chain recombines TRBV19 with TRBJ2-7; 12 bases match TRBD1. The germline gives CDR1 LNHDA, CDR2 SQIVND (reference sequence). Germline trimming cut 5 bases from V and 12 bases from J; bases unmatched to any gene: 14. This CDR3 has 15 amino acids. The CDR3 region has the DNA TGTGCCAGTAGTTCCCGGGACAGGGGGCGCCCCGTTCGGTACTTC. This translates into CASSSRDRGRPVRYF.

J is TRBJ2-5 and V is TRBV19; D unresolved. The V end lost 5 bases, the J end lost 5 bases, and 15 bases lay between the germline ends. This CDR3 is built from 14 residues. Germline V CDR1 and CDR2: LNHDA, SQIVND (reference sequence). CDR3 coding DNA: TGTGCCAGTAGTTCCGAGGTAGCCGGGGAGACCCAGTACTTC. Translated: CASSSEVAGETQYF.

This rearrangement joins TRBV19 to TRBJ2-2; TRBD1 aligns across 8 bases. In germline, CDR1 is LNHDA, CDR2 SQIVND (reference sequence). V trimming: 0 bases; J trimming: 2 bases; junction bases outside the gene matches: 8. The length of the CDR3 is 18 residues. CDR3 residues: CASSIDSGGLFNTGELFF. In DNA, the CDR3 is TGTGCCAGTAGTATAGACTCAGGGGGCCTCTTTAACACCGGGGAGCTGTTTTTT.

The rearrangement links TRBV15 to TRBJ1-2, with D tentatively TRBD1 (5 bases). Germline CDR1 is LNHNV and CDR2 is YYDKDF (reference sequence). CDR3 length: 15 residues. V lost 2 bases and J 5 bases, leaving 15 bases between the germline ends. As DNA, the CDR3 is TGTGCCACCAGCAGATCCGGACGGGGGGTGTATGGCTACACCTTC. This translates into CATSRSGRGVYGYTF.

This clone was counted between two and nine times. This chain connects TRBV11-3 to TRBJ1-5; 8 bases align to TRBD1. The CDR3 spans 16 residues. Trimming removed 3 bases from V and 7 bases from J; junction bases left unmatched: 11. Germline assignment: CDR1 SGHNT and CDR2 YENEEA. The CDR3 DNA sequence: TGTGCCAGCAGCTTGTATGGACAGGGAGCCGGGCAGCCCCAGCATTTT. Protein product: CASSLYGQGAGQPQHF. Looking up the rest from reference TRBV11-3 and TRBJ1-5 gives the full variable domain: EAGVVQSPRYKIIEKKQPVAFWCNPISGHNTLYWYLQNLGQGPELLIRYENEEAVDDSQLPKDRFSAERLKGVDSTLKIQPAELGDSAVYLCASSLYGQGAGQPQHFGDGTRLSIL.

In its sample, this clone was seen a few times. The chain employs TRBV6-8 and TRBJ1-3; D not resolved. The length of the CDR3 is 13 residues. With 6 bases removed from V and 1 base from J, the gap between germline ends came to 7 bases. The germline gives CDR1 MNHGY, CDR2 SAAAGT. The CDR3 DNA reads TGTGCCAGCAGACGGACGTCTGGAAACACCATATATTTT. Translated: CASRRTSGNTIYF.

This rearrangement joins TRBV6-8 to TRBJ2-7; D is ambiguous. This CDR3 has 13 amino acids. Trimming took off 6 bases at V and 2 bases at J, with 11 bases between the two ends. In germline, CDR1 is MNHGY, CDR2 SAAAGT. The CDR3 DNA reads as TGTGCCAGCAGCCCCACGGCCGCCTACGAGCAGTACTTC. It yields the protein CASSPTAAYEQYF.

DNA for the CDR3: TGTGCCAGCAGTTACAGGGGTTTCAGGGACGGCTACACCTTC. Encoded protein: CASSYRGFRDGYTF. V and J are TRBV6-8 and TRBJ1-2; weak D call: TRBD1 (5 bases). Germline CDR1 reads MNHGY; CDR2 reads SAAAGT. Trimming removed 2 bases from V and 8 bases from J, with 15 bases in between. The CDR3 has 14 residues.

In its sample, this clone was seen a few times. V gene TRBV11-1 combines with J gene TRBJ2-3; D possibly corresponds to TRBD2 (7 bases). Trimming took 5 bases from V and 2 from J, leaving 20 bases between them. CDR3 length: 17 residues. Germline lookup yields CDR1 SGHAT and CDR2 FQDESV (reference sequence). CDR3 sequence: CASSLGRGGDDTDTQYF. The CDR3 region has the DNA TGTGCCAGCAGCCTCGGTAGAGGGGGGGATGACACAGATACGCAGTATTTT.

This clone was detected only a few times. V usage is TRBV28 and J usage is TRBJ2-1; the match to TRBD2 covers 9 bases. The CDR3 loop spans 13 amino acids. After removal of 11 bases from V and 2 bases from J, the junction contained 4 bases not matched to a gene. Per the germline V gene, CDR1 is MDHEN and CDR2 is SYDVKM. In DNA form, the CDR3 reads TGTGCCGGGAGCGGGAGGCCCTACAATGAGCAGTTCTTC. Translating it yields CAGSGRPYNEQFF. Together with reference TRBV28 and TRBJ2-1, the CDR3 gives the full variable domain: DVKVTQSSRYLVKRTGEKVFLECVQDMDHENMFWYRQDPGLGLRLIYFSYDVKMKEKGDIPEGYSVSREKKERFSLILESASTNQTSMYLCAGSGRPYNEQFFGPGTRLTVL.

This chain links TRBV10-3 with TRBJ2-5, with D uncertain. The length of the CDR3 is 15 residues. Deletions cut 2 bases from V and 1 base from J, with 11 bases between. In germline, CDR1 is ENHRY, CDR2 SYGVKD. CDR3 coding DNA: TGTGCCATCAGTGAGGGTCCTAGGAGCCAAGAGACCCAGTACTTC. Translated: CAISEGPRSQETQYF.

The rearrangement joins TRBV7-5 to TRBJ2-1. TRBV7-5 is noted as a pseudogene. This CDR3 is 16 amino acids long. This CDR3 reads CASSLGGSLPYNEQFF. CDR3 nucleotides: TGTGCCAGCAGCTTGGGCGGCAGCTTGCCCTACAATGAGCAGTTCTTC.

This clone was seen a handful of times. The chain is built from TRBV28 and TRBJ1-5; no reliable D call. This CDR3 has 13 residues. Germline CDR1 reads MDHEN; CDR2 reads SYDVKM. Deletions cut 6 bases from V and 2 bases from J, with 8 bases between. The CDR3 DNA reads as TGTGCCAGCAGATGGGCGGGCAATCAGCCCCAGCATTTT. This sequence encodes CASRWAGNQPQHF.

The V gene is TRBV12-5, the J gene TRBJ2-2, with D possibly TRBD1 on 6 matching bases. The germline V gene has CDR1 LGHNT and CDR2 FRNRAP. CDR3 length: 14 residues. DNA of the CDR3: TGTGCCAGCAAGATAGGGGACACCACCGGGGAGCTGTTTTTT. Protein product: CASKIGDTTGELFF. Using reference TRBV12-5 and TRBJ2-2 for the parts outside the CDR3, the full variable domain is DARVTQTPRHKVTEMGQEVTMRCQPILGHNTVFWYRQTMMQGLELLAYFRNRAPLDDSGMPKDRFSAEMPDATLATLKIQPSEPRDSAVYFCASKIGDTTGELFFGEGSRLTVL.

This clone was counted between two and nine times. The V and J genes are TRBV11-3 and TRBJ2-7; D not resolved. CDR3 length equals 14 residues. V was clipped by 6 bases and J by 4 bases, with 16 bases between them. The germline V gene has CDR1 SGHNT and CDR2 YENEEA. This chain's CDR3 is CASSLPRPRYEQYF. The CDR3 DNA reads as TGTGCCAGCAGTTTACCCCGGCCCAGATACGAGCAGTACTTC.

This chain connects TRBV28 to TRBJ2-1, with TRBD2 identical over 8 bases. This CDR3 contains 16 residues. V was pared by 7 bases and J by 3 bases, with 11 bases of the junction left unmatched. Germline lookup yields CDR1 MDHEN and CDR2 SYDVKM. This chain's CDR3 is CASIGGAGAVYNEQFF. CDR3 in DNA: TGTGCCAGCATCGGGGGAGCGGGAGCTGTCTACAATGAGCAGTTCTTC.